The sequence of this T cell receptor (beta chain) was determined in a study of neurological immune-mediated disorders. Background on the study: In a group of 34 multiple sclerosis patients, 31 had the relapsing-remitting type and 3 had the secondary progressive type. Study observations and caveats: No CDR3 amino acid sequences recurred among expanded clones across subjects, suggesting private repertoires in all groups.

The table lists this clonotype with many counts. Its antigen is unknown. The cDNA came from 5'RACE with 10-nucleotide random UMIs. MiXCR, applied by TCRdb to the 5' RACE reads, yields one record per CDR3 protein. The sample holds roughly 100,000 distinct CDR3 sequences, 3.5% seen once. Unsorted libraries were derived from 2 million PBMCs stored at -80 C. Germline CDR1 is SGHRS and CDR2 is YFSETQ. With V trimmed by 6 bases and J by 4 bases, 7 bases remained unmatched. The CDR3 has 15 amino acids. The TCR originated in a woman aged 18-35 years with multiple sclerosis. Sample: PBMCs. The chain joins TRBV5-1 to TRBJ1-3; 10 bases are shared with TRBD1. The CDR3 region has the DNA TGCGCCAGCACTCCGGGACAGGGGTACGGAAACACCATATATTTT. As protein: CASTPGQGYGNTIYF.